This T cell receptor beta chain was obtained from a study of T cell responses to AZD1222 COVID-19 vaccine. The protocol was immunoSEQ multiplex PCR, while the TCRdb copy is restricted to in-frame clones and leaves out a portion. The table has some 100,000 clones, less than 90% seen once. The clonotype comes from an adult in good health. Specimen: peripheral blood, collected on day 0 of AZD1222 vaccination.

CDR3 sequence reads: CASSIGTEGGYTF. CDR3 in DNA: TGTGCCAGCAGCATTGGGACCGAAGGGGGCTACACCTTC. V is TRBV11-2 and J is TRBJ1-2; TRBD1 is a possible D gene (5 bases). Germline V gene data show CDR1 as SGHAT and CDR2 as FQNNGV. CDR3 length equals 13 residues. The V end was cut by 5 bases, the J end by 8 bases, with 15 bases between.